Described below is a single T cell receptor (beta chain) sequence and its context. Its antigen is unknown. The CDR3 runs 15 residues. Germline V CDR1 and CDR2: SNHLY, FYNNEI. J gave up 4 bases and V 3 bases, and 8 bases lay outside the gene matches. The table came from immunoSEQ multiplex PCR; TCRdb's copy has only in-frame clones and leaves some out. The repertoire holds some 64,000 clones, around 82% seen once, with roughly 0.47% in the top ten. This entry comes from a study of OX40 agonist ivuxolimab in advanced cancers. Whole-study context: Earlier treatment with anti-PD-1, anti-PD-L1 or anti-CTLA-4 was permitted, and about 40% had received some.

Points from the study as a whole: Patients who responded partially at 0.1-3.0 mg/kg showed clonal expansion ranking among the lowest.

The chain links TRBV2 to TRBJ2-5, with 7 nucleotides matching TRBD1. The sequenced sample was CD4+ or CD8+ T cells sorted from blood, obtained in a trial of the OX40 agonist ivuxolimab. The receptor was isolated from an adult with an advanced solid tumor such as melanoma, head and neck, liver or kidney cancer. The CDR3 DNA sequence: TGTGCCAGCAGTGAGACTTTGACAGGGTCAGAGACCCAGTACTTC. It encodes CASSETLTGSETQYF.